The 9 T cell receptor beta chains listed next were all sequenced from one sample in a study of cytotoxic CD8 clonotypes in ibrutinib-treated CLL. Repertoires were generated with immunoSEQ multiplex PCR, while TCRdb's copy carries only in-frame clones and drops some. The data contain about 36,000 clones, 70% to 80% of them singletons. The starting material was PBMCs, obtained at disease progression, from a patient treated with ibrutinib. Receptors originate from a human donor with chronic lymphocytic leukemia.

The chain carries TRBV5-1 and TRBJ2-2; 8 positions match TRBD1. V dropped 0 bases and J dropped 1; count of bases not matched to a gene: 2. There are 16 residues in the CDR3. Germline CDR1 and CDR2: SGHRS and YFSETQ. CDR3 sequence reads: CASSLEGTGNTGELFF. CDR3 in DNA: TGCGCCAGCAGCTTGGAAGGGACAGGGAACACCGGGGAGCTGTTTTTT.

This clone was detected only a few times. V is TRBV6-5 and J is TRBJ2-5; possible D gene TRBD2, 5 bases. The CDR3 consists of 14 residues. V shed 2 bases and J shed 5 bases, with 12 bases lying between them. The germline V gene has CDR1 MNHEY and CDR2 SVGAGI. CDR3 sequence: CASSYGRVVETQYF. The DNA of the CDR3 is TGTGCCAGCAGTTACGGGCGGGTGGTGGAGACCCAGTACTTC.

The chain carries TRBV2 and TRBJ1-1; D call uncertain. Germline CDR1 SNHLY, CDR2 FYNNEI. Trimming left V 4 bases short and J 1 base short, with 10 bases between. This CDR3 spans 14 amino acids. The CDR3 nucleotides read TGTGCCAGCAGTGGCTCCGAGTGGAACACTGAAGCTTTCTTT. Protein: CASSGSEWNTEAFF.

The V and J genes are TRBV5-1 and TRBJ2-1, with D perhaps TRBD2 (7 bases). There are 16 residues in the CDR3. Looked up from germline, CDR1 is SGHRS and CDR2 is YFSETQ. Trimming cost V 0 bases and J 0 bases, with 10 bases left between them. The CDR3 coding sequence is TGCGCCAGCAGCTTGGCCGGGGGGCGCTCCTACAATGAGCAGTTCTTC. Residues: CASSLAGGRSYNEQFF.

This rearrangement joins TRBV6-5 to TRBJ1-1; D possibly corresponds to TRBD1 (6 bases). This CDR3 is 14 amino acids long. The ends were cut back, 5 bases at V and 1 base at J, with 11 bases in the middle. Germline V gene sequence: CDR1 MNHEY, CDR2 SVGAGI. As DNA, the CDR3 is TGTGCCAGCAGTCCCCGGACAGCGAACACTGAAGCTTTCTTT. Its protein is CASSPRTANTEAFF.

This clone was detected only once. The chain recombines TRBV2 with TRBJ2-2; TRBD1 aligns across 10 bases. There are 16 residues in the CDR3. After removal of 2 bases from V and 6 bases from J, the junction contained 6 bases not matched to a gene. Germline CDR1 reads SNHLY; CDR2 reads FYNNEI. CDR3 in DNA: TGTGCCAGCAGTGAAAGGGGGGACAGGGGAGCCGGGGAGCTGTTTTTT. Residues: CASSERGDRGAGELFF. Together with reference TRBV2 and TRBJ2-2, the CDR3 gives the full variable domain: EPEVTQTPSHQVTQMGQEVILRCVPISNHLYFYWYRQILGQKVEFLVSFYNNEISEKSEIFDDQFSVERPDGSNFTLKIRSTKLEDSAMYFCASSERGDRGAGELFFGEGSRLTVL.

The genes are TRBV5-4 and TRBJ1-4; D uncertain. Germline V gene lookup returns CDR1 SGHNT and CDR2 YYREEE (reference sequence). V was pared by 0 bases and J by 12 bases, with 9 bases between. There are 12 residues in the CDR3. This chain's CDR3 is CASSLDLKELFF. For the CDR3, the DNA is TGTGCCAGCAGCTTGGACCTAAAGGAACTGTTTTTT.

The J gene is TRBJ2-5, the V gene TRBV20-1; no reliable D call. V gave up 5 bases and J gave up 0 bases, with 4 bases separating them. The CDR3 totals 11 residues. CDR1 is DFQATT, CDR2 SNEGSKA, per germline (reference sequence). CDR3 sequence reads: CSAWDQETQYF. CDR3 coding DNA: TGCAGTGCTTGGGACCAAGAGACCCAGTACTTC.

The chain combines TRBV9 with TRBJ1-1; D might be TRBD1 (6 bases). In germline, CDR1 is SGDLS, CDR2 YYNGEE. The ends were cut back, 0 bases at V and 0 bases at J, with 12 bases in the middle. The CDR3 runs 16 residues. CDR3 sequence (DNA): TGTGCCAGCAGCGTAGGGGGAGCAGGGGTGAACACTGAAGCTTTCTTT. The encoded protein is CASSVGGAGVNTEAFF.